This record concerns one T cell receptor (beta chain) sequence. No antigen is known for it. This entry belongs to a study of T cell repertoires in cytomegalovirus infection. Study summary: Use of recently identified HLA-C-restricted and well-studied HLA-B-restricted CMV epitopes was part of the study. The public TCR beta signatures pointed to both CMV infection and matching HLA type. Study-level findings and limits: Summed frequency of public TCR beta families distinguished CMV carriers with the relevant HLA.

TCRdb reprocessed the reads via MiXCR and lists one record per CDR3 protein. The data show fewer than 1,000,000 distinct CDR3 sequences, with roughly 31% seen just once and around an eighth held by the top ten. Germline values: CDR1 SNHLY, CDR2 FYNNEI. CDR3 length: 13 residues. This chain links TRBV2 with TRBJ2-5; D may be TRBD2 (6 bases). The sample here was cultured CD8+ T cells from PBMCs, taken from culture after CMV antigen stimulation. This TCR was sampled from a human donor in good health (CMV status not recorded). Some clones in this sample may be carry-over from other donors' samples. CDR3 loop: CASARRGAETQYF. CDR3 bases: TGTGCTTCAGCGAGGAGGGGCGCAGAGACCCAGTACTTC.